The 23 T cell receptor beta chains below come from one sample, sequenced in a study of blood T cell repertoires in COVID-19. This table comes from immunoSEQ multiplex PCR, and its TCRdb copy is limited to in-frame clones, with some not included. In the table there are some 60,000 clones, 65% to 85% of which are singletons. Sequenced sample: peripheral blood. These receptors originate from a man aged 55 to 70 with acute or convalescent COVID-19.

This clone was observed a handful of times. The rearrangement joins TRBV4-1 to TRBJ2-7; 11 bases line up with TRBD2. This CDR3 has 17 residues. J lost 2 bases, V lost 0 bases, and 6 bases had no gene match. Per germline, CDR1 MGHRA and CDR2 YSYEKL. The DNA of the CDR3 is TGCGCCAGCAGCCAAGATTATCTAGCGGGGGGCACCTACGAGCAGTACTTC. Translated: CASSQDYLAGGTYEQYF.

The V gene is TRBV4-1, the J gene TRBJ1-5, with 8 bases fitting TRBD1. After removal of 0 bases from V and 3 bases from J, the junction contained 7 bases not matched to a gene. CDR1 and CDR2 (germline): MGHRA, YSYEKL. The CDR3 extends over 17 amino acids. The CDR3 sequence: CASSQDWGTGVNQPQHF. CDR3 nucleotides: TGCGCCAGCAGCCAAGATTGGGGGACAGGAGTCAATCAGCCCCAGCATTTT.

V and J are TRBV6-4 and TRBJ1-5; no clear D gene. CDR1 is MRHNA, CDR2 SNTAGT, per germline. The ends were cut back, 5 bases at V and 2 bases at J, with 10 bases in the middle. The CDR3 covers 14 residues. For the CDR3, the DNA is TGTGCCAGCAGTATTAACGGGGGCAATCAGCCCCAGCATTTT. It encodes CASSINGGNQPQHF.

The rearrangement joins TRBV5-6 to TRBJ2-1; possible D gene TRBD1, 6 bases. The germline V and J ends were trimmed by 1 base and 3 bases, with 8 bases remaining between them. This CDR3 is built from 14 residues. Germline V lookup: CDR1 SGHDT, CDR2 YYEEEE. The CDR3 nucleotides read TGTGCCAGCAGCTTGTTACAGGGCTACAATGAGCAGTTCTTC. This codes for CASSLLQGYNEQFF.

The gene calls are TRBV6-1 and TRBJ2-6, with 7 bases that match TRBD1. Germline values: CDR1 MNHNS, CDR2 SASEGT. This CDR3 has 18 residues. V dropped 3 bases and J dropped 0; count of bases not matched to a gene: 8. CDR3 protein: CASSDLGTVYSGANVLTF. The CDR3 nucleotides are TGTGCCAGCAGTGACTTAGGGACAGTATACTCTGGGGCCAACGTCCTGACTTTC.

Here the CDR3 reads CASSSSLAESGANVLTF. CDR3 DNA: TGTGCCAGCAGTTCCAGCCTAGCGGAGTCTGGGGCCAACGTCCTGACTTTC. This chain connects TRBV27 to TRBJ2-6, with 7 nucleotides matching TRBD2. This CDR3 region has 17 residues. CDR1 and CDR2 from the germline V gene are MNHEY and SMNVEV (reference sequence). Germline trimming cut 4 bases from V and 1 base from J; bases unmatched to any gene: 7.

The rearrangement links TRBV21-1 to TRBJ1-3; no DNA check was done on the table's D call, TRBD1. TRBV21-1 counts as a pseudogene. The CDR3 covers 19 residues. In DNA, the CDR3 is TGTGCCAGCAGCAAACGACAGGGTGGGAACTACTACTCTGGAAACACCATATATTTT. Translating gives CASSKRQGGNYYSGNTIYF.

This chain joins TRBV19 and TRBJ2-1; perhaps TRBD1 as D (6 bases). Germline lookup yields CDR1 LNHDA and CDR2 SQIVND (reference sequence). The CDR3 extends over 13 amino acids. Trimming removed 9 bases from V and 7 bases from J, with 16 bases in between. CDR3 region: CASERGTTNEQFF. The DNA for the CDR3 is TGTGCCAGCGAACGAGGGACAACTAATGAGCAGTTCTTC.

The rearrangement uses TRBV3-1 (or the pseudogene TRBV3-2) and TRBJ1-2; TRBD1 aligns across 8 bases. Germline V gene data show CDR1 as LGHDT and CDR2 as YNNKEL (reference sequence). This CDR3 is 13 amino acids long. Trimming took 5 bases from V and 3 from J; bases not matched to a gene: 2. The CDR3 region has the DNA TGTGCCAGCAGCGCGACAGGGGACTATGGCTACACCTTC. Its translation is CASSATGDYGYTF.

This clone was seen only once. The V and J genes are TRBV4-2 and TRBJ2-3; D not resolved. Trimming cost V 1 base and J 0 bases, with 5 bases left between them. The CDR3 has 14 amino acids. Germline-derived CDR1 and CDR2 are LGHNA and YNFKEQ. This CDR3 is CASSQGASTDTQYF. CDR3 sequence (DNA): TGTGCCAGCAGCCAAGGGGCCAGCACAGATACGCAGTATTTT.

The V and J genes are TRBV5-4 and TRBJ2-2; D perhaps matches TRBD1 (6 bases). Trimming removed 3 bases from V and 0 bases from J, with 15 bases in between. The germline V gene encodes CDR1 SGHNT and CDR2 YYREEE (reference sequence). CDR3 length: 17 residues. The CDR3 DNA is TGTGCCAGCAGCTCGATAATGGGGACAACGAACACCGGGGAGCTGTTTTTT. Translating gives CASSSIMGTTNTGELFF. Variable domain in full (rest from reference TRBV5-4 and TRBJ2-2): ETGVTQSPTHLIKTRGQQVTLRCSSQSGHNTVSWYQQALGQGPQFIFQYYREEENGRGNFPPRFSGLQFPNYSSELNVNALELDDSALYLCASSSIMGTTNTGELFFGEGSRLTVL.

The chain uses TRBV14 and TRBJ2-7, with unresolved D. With 3 bases removed from V and 8 bases from J, the gap between germline ends came to 14 bases. CDR1 SGHDN and CDR2 FVKESK come from the germline V gene. This CDR3 is 13 amino acids long. The chain's CDR3 is CASSHDRLAKQYF. The CDR3 DNA sequence: TGTGCCAGCAGCCACGATAGACTTGCCAAGCAGTACTTC.

As DNA, the CDR3 is TGTGCCAGCAGCTGGGGGGGGCAGGGAGAGACCCAGTACTTC. Translating it yields CASSWGGQGETQYF. The V call is TRBV7-2, the J call TRBJ2-5; possible D gene TRBD2, 7 bases. Per germline, CDR1 SGHTA and CDR2 FQGNSA. Trimming cost V 4 bases and J 4 bases, with 13 bases left between them. The CDR3 runs to 14 residues.

The rearrangement uses TRBV28 and TRBJ2-3, with TRBD2 matching over 10 bases. The CDR3 is 14 amino acids. The ends lost 3 bases at V and 8 bases at J; junction bases unmatched: 5. Germline CDR1 is MDHEN and CDR2 is SYDVKM. CDR3 amino acids: CASSLLAGAGTQYF. The CDR3 nucleotides read TGTGCCAGCAGTTTGCTAGCGGGGGCGGGTACGCAGTATTTT. Filled out from reference TRBV28 and TRBJ2-3, the complete variable domain reads DVKVTQSSRYLVKRTGEKVFLECVQDMDHENMFWYRQDPGLGLRLIYFSYDVKMKEKGDIPEGYSVSREKKERFSLILESASTNQTSMYLCASSLLAGAGTQYFGPGTRLTVL.

The chain has TRBV29-1 and TRBJ1-1; the match to TRBD1 covers 8 bases. Germline CDR1 is SQVTM and CDR2 is ANQGSEA. The ends lost 6 bases at V and 0 bases at J; junction bases unmatched: 9. The CDR3 consists of 15 residues. This chain's CDR3 is CSVVRTGIMNTEAFF. The CDR3 coding sequence is TGCAGCGTAGTCCGGACAGGGATCATGAACACTGAAGCTTTCTTT.

The chain has TRBV6-5 and TRBJ2-7; perhaps TRBD2 as D (5 bases). With 3 bases removed from V and 0 bases from J, the gap between germline ends came to 9 bases. Per the germline V gene, CDR1 is MNHEY and CDR2 is SVGAGI. The CDR3 extends over 14 amino acids. The CDR3: CASSYGTSSYEQYF. Written as DNA, the CDR3 is TGTGCCAGCAGTTATGGCACTAGCTCCTACGAGCAGTACTTC.

The V and J genes are TRBV6-5 and TRBJ2-2; unclear D gene. Trimming removed 11 bases from V and 0 bases from J, with 10 bases in between. Germline V gene data show CDR1 as MNHEY and CDR2 as SVGAGI. CDR3 length: 13 residues. CDR3 protein: CACSRTNTGELFF. The CDR3 bases are TGTGCCTGCTCGCGGACGAACACCGGGGAGCTGTTTTTT.

The chain links TRBV10-1 to TRBJ1-2; D gene ambiguous. Germline V CDR1 and CDR2: WNHNN, SYGVQD (reference sequence). The CDR3 runs 11 residues. V lost 11 bases, J lost 8 bases, and 15 bases lay in between. The CDR3, as DNA: TGCGCCCAAGGATTTATGGAGGGCTACACCTTC. Translating it yields CAQGFMEGYTF.

This chain links TRBV5-1 with TRBJ2-2; D not certain. Trimming left V 5 bases short and J 3 bases short, with 11 bases between. Germline V gene lookup returns CDR1 SGHRS and CDR2 YFSETQ. The CDR3 loop spans 14 amino acids. Here the CDR3 DNA reads TGCGCCAGCAGGTTCCTACGAGACACCGGGGAGCTGTTTTTT. Translated: CASRFLRDTGELFF.

This chain uses TRBV6-2 or TRBV6-3 with TRBJ2-3; TRBD2 aligns across 11 bases. This CDR3 is built from 16 residues. The J segment lost 4 bases and the V segment lost 6 bases, leaving 9 bases of the junction unmatched. The V gene's germline CDR1 is MNHEY and CDR2 SVGEGT. The CDR3 region is CASSRPSGGNADTQYF. The CDR3 DNA follows: TGTGCCAGCAGCCGACCTAGCGGGGGGAATGCAGATACGCAGTATTTT.

The rearrangement uses TRBV7-2 and TRBJ2-5, with 7 bases fitting TRBD1. V gave up 0 bases and J gave up 5 bases; unmatched junction bases: 3. Germline V gene lookup returns CDR1 SGHTA and CDR2 FQGNSA. The CDR3 loop spans 14 amino acids. DNA of the CDR3: TGTGCCAGCAGCTTAGCAAGCAGGGGGGAGACCCAGTACTTC. It translates to CASSLASRGETQYF.

The chain recombines TRBV28 with TRBJ2-3; the match to TRBD2 covers 12 bases. Per germline, CDR1 MDHEN and CDR2 SYDVKM. The length of the CDR3 is 16 residues. V shed 6 bases and J 2 bases; nucleotides not matched to a gene: 6. In DNA form, the CDR3 reads TGTGCCAGCAGCCCTCGACTAGCGGGGGTCACAGATACGCAGTATTTT. Its translation is CASSPRLAGVTDTQYF.

The V call is TRBV7-2, the J call TRBJ1-3; a weak D match, TRBD1 (6 bases). V gave up 2 bases and J gave up 3 bases, with 17 bases separating them. CDR3 length: 17 amino acids. Germline values: CDR1 SGHTA, CDR2 FQGNSA. This chain's CDR3 is CASSLMGTGSRGNTIYF. DNA for the CDR3: TGTGCCAGCAGCTTAATGGGAACAGGGTCGCGTGGAAACACCATATATTTT. Supplemented by reference TRBV7-2 and TRBJ1-3, the full variable domain reads GAGVSQSPSNKVTEKGKDVELRCDPISGHTALYWYRQSLGQGLEFLIYFQGNSAPDKSGLPSDRFSAERTGGSVSTLTIQRTQQEDSAVYLCASSLMGTGSRGNTIYFGEGSWLTVV.